This T cell receptor (beta chain) was identified in a study of T cell changes during pregnancy in multiple sclerosis. Clones were read by immunoSEQ multiplex PCR, and TCRdb kept only the in-frame ones, dropping some. The sample holds 35,000 to 50,000 clones, about nine tenths seen once. The CDR3 extends over 15 amino acids. Germline trimming cut 1 base from V and 4 bases from J; bases unmatched to any gene: 5. Germline V gives CDR1 SGHTA, CDR2 FQGNSA. The sequence was collected from a female donor with multiple sclerosis, enrolled in a pregnancy study. The material sequenced was CD4+ T cells from peripheral blood mononuclear cells, taken in the first trimester of pregnancy. The chain is built from TRBV7-2 and TRBJ2-3; 7 nucleotides agree with TRBD2. CDR3 DNA: TGTGCCAGCAGCTTAGACGGGACTACTGCAGATACGCAGTATTTT. Its translation is CASSLDGTTADTQYF.